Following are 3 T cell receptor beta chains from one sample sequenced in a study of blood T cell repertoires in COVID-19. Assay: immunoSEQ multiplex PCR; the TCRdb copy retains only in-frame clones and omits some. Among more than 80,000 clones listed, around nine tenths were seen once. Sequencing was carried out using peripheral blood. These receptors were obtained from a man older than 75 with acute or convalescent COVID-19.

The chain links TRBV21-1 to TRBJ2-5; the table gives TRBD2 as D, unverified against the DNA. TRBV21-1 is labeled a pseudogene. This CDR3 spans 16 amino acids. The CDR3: CASSTAPGLLKETQYF. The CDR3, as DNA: TGTGCCAGCAGCACTGCCCCGGGACTGCTGAAAGAGACCCAGTACTTC.

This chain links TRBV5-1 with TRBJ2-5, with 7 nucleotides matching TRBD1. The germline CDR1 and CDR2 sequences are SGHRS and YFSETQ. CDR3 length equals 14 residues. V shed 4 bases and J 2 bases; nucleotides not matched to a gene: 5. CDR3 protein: CASSQGQSQETQYF. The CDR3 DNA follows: TGCGCCAGCAGCCAGGGACAGTCTCAAGAGACCCAGTACTTC.

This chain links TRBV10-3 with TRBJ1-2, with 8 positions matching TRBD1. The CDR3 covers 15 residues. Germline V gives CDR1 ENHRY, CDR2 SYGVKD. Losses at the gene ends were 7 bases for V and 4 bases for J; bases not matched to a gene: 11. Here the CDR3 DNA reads TGTGCCATCAAAGACAGGACAGGGTCGAGCTATGGCTACACCTTC. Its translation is CAIKDRTGSSYGYTF.